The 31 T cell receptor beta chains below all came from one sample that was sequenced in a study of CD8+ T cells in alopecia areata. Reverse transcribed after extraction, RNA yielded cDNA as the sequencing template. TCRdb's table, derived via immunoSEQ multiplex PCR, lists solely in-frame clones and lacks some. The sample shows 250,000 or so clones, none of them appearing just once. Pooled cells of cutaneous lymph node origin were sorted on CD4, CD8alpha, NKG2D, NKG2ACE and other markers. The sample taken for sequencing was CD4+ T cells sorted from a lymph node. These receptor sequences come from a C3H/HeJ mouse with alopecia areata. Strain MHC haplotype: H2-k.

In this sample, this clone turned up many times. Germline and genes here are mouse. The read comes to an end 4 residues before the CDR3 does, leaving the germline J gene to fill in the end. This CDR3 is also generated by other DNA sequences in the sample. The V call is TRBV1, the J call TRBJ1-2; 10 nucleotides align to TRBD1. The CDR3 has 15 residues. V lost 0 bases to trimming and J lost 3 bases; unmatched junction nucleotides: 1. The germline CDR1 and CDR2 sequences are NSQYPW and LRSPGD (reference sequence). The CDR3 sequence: CTCSAEGTGDSDYTF. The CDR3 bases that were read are TGCACCTGCAGTGCAGAGGGGACAGGGGACTCC.

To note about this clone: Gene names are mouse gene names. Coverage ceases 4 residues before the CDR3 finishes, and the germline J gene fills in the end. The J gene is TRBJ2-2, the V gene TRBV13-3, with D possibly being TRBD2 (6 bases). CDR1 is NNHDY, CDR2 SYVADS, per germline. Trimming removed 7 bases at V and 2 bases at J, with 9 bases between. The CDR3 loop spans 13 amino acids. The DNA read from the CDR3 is TGTGCCAGCTCTGGGGAGAACACCGGG. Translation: CASSGENTG. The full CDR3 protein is CASSGENTGQLYF.

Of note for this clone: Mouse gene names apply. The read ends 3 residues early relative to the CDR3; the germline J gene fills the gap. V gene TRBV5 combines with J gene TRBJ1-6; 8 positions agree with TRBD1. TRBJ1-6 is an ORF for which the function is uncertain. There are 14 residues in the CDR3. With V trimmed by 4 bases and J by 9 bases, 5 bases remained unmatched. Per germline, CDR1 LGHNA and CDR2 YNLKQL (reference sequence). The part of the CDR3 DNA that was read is TGTGCCAGCAGCCCACAGGGGGGGGGTTCGCCC. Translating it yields CASSPQGGGSP. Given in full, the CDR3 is CASSPQGGGSPLYF.

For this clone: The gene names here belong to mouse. CDR3 amino acids: CAWSRKDIQDTQYF. The part of the CDR3 DNA that was read is TGTGCCTGGAGTCGAAAGGACATCCAAGAC. The chain joins TRBV31 to TRBJ2-5, with D possibly TRBD1 on 5 matching bases. The observed sequence ends 4 residues before the CDR3 terminus, with the missing tail filled in from the germline J gene. The V gene's germline CDR1 is GKSSPN and CDR2 SITVG. V was trimmed by 1 base and J by 2 bases, leaving 10 bases between them. This CDR3 region has 14 residues. The whole variable domain, filled in from reference TRBV31 and TRBJ2-5, reads AQTIHQWPVAEIKAVGSPLSLGCTIKGKSSPNLYWYWQATGGTLQQLFYSITVGQVESVVQLNLSASRPKDDQFILSTEKLLLSHSGFYLCAWSRKDIQDTQYFGPGTRLLVL.

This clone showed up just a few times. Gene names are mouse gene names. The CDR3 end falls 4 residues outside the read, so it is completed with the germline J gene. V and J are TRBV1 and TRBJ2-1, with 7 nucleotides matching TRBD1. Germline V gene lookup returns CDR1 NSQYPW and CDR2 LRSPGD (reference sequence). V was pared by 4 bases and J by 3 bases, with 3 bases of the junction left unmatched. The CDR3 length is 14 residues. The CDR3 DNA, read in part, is TGCACCTGCAGTGGAGACAGGGTCTATGCT. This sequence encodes CTCSGDRVYA. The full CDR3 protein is CTCSGDRVYAEQFF.

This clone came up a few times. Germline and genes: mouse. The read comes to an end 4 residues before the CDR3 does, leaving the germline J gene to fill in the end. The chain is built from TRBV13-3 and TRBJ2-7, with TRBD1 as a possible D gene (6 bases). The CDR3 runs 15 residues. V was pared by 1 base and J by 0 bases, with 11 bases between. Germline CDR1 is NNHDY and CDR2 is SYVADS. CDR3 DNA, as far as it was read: TGTGCCAGCAGTGATAGAGCCAGGGGCTCCTAT. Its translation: CASSDRARGSY. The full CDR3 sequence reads CASSDRARGSYEQYF.

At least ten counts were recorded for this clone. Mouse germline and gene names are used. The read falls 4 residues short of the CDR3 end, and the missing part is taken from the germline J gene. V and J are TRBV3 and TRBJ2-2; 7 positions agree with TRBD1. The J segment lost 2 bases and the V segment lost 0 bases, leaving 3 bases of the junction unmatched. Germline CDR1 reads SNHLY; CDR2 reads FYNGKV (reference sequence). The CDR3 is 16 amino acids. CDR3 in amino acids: CASSLAGQDNTGQLYF. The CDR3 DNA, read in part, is TGTGCCAGCAGCTTAGCCGGACAGGACAACACCGGG.

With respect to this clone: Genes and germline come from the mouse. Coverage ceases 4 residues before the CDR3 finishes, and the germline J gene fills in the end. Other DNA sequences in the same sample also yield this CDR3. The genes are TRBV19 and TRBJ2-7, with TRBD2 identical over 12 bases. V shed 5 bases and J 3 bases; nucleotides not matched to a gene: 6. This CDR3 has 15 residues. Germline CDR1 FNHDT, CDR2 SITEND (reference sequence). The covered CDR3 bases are TGTGCCAGCAGCCTCCGGACTGGGGGGGGCTAT. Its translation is CASSLRTGGGY. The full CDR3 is CASSLRTGGGYEQYF.

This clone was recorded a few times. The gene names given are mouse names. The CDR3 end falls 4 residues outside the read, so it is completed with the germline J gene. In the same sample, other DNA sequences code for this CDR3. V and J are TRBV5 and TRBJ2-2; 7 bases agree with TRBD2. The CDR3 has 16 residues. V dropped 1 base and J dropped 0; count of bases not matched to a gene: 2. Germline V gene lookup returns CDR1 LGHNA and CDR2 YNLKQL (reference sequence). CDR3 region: CASSQVGGANTGQLYF. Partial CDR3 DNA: TGTGCCAGCAGCCAAGTGGGGGGTGCAAACACCGGG.

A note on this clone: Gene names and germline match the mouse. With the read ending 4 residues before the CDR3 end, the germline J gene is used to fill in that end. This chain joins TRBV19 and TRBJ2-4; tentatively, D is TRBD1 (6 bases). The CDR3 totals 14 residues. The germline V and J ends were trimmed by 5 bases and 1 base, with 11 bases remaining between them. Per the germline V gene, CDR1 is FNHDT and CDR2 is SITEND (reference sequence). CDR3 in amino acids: CASSINRGQNTLYF. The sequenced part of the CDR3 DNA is TGTGCCAGCAGCATAAACAGGGGTCAAAAC.

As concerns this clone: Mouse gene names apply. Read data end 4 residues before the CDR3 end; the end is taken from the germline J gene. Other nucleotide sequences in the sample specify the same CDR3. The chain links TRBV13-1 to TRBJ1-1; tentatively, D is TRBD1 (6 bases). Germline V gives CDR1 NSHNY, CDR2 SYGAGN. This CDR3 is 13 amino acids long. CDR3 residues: CASSDEGGTEVFF. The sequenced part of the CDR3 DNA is TGTGCCAGCAGTGATGAGGGGGGGACA.

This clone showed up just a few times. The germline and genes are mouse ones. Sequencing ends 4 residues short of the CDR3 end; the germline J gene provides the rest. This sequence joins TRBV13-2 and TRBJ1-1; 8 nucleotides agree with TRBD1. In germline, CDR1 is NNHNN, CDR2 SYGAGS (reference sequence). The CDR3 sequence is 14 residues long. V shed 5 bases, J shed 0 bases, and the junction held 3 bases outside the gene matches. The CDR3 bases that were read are TGTGCCAGCGGGGACAGGGTTTCAAACACA. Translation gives CASGDRVSNT. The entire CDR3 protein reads CASGDRVSNTEVFF.

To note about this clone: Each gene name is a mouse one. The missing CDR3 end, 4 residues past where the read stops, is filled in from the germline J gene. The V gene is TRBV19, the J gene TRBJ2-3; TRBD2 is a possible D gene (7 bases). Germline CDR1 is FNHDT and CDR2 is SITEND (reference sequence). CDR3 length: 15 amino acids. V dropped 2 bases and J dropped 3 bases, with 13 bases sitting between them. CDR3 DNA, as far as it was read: TGTGCCAGCAGTATCCGGGGGGCGAGAGCAGAA. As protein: CASSIRGARAE. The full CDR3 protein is CASSIRGARAETLYF.

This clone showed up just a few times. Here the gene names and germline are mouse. This CDR3 is CASSDVGQGEGEVFF. The sequenced part of the CDR3 DNA is TGTGCCAGCAGTGATGTGGGACAGGGGGAGGGA. V gene TRBV13-1 combines with J gene TRBJ1-1, with 11 bases lining up with TRBD1. From the germline J gene comes the end of the CDR3, since the read stops 4 residues before it. The CDR3 runs to 15 residues. Germline V gene sequence: CDR1 NSHNY, CDR2 SYGAGN.

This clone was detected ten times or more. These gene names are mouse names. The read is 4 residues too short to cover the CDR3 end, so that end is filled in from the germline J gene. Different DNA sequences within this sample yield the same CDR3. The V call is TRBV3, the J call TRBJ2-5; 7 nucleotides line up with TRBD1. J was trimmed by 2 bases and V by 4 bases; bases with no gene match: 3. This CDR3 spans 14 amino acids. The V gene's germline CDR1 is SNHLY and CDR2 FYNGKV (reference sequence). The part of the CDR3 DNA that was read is TGTGCCAGCAGCTCCGACAGGGTCCAAGAC. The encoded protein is CASSSDRVQD. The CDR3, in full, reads CASSSDRVQDTQYF.

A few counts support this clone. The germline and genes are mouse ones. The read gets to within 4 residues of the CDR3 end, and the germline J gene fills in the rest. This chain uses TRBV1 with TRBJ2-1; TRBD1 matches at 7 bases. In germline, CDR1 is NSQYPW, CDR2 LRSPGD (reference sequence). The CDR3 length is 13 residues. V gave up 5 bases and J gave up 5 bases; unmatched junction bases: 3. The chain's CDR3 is CTCSPGQNAEQFF. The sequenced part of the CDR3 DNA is TGCACCTGCAGTCCGGGACAGAATGCT.

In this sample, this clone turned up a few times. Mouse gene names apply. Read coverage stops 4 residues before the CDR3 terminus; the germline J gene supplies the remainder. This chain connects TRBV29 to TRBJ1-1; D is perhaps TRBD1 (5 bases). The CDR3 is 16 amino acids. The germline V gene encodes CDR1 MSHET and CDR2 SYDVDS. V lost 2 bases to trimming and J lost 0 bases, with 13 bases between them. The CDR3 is CASSLNPDTSNTEVFF. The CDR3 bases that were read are TGTGCTAGCAGTTTAAACCCGGACACCTCAAACACA. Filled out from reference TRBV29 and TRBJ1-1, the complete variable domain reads DMKVTQMPRYLIKRMGENVLLECGQDMSHETMYWYRQDPGLGLQLIYISYDVDSNSEGDIPKGYRVSRKKREHFSLILDSAKTNQTSVYFCASSLNPDTSNTEVFFGKGTRLTVV.

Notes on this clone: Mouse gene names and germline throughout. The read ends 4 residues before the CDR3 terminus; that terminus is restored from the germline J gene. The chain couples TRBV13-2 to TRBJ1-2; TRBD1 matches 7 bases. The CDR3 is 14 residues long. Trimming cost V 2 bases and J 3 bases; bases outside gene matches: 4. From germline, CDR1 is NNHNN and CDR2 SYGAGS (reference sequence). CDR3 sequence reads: CASGDDRVDSDYTF. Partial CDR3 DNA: TGTGCCAGCGGTGACGACAGGGTGGACTCC.

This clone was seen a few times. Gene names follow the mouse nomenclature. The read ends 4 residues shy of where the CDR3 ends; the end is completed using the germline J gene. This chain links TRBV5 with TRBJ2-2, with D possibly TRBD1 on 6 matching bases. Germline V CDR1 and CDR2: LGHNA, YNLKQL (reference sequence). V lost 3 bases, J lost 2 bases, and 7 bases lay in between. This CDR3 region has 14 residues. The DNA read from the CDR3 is TGTGCCAGCAGCCACGGACAGAACACCGGG. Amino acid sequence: CASSHGQNTG. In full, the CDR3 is CASSHGQNTGQLYF.

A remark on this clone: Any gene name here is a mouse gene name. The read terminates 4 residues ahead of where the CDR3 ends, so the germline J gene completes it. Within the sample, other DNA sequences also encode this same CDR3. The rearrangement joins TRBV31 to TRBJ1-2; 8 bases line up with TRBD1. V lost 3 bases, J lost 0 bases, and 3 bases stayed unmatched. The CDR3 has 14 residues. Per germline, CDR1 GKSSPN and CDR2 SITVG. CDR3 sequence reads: CAWSDRGTNSDYTF. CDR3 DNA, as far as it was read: TGTGCCTGGAGCGACAGGGGAACAAACTCC.

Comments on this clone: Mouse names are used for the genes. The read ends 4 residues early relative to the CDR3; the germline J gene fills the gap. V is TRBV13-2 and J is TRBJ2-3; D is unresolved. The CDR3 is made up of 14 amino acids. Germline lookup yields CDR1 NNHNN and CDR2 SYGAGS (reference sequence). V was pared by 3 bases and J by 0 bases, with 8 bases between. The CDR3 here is CASGVTTSAETLYF. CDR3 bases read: TGTGCCAGCGGTGTGACAACTAGTGCAGAA.

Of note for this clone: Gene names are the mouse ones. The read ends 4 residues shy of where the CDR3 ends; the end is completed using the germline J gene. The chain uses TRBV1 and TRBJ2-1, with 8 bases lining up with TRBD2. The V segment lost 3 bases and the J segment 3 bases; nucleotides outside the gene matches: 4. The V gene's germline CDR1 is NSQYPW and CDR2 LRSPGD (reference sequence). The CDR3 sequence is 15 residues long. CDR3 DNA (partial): TGCACCTGCAGTGCTTCACTGGGGGCCTATGCT. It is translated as CTCSASLGAYA. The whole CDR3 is CTCSASLGAYAEQFF.

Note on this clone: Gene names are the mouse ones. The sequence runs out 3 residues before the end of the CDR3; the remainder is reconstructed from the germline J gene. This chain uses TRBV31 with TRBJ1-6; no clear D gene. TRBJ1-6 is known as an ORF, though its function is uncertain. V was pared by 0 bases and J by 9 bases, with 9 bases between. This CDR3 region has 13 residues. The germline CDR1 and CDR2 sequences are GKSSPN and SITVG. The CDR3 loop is CAWSLGEGSPLYF. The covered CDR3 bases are TGTGCCTGGAGTCTTGGGGAGGGTTCGCCC.

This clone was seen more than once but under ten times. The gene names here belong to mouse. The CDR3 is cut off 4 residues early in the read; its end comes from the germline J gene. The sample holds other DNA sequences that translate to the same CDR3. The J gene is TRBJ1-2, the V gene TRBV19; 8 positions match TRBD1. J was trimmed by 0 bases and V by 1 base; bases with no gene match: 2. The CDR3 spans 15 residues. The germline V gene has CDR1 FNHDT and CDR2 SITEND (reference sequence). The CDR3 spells CASSISGGANSDYTF. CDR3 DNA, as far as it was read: TGTGCCAGCAGTATATCAGGGGGCGCAAACTCC.

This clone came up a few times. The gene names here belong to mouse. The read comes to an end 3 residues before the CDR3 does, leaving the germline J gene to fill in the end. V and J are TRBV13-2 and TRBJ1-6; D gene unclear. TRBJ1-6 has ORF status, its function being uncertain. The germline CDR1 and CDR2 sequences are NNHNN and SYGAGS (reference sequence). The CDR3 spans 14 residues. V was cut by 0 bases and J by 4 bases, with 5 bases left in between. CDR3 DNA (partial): TGTGCCAGCGGTGATGCCAGATATAATTCGCCC. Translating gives CASGDARYNSP. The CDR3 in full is CASGDARYNSPLYF.

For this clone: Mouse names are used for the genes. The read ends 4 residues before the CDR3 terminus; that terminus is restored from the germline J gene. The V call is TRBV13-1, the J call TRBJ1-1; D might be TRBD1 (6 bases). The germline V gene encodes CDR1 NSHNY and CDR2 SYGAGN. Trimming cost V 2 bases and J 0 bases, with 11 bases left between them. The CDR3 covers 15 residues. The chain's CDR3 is CASSDGQSANTEVFF. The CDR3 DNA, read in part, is TGTGCCAGCAGTGACGGACAGAGTGCAAACACA.

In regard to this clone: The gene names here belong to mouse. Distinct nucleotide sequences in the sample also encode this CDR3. CDR3: CASSQEGTGSYAEQFF. The sequenced part of the CDR3 DNA is TGTGCCAGCAGCCAAGAGGGGACTGGGTCCTATGCT. The chain has TRBV5 and TRBJ2-1; TRBD2 matches 9 bases. The CDR3 extends 4 residues past the end of the read, so its final part is completed from the germline J gene. J was trimmed by 3 bases and V by 0 bases; bases with no gene match: 3. Germline assignment: CDR1 LGHNA and CDR2 YNLKQL (reference sequence). CDR3 length equals 16 residues.

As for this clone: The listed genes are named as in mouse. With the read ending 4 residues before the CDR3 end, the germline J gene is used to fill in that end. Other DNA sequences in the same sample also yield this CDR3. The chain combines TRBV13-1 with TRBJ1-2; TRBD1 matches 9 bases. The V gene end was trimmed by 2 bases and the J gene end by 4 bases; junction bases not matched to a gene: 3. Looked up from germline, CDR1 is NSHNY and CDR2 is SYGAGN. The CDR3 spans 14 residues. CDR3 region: CASSEQGAGSDYTF. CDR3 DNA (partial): TGTGCCAGCAGTGAACAGGGGGCCGGCTCC.

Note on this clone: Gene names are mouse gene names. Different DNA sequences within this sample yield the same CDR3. CDR3 sequence: CASSGGLGGQDTQYF. Incomplete CDR3 DNA: TGTGCCAGCAGTGGAGGACTGGGGGGACAAGAC. The V and J genes are TRBV13-3 and TRBJ2-5, with 11 bases fitting TRBD2. With the read ending 4 residues before the CDR3 end, the germline J gene is used to fill in that end. The CDR3 runs 15 residues. Looked up from germline, CDR1 is NNHDY and CDR2 is SYVADS. Trimming took 3 bases from V and 3 from J; bases not matched to a gene: 3. The full variable domain, with the rest looked up from reference TRBV13-3 and TRBJ2-5, is EAAVTQSPRSKVAVTGGKVTLSCHQTNNHDYMYWYRQDTGHGLRLIHYSYVADSTEKGDIPDGYKASRPSQENFSLILELASLSQTAVYFCASSGGLGGQDTQYFGPGTRLLVL.

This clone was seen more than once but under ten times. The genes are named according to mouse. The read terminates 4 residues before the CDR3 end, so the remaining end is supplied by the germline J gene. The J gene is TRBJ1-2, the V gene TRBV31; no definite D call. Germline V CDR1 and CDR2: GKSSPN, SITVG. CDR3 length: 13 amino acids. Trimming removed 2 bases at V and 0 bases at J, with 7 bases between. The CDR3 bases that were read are TGTGCCTGGAGTGCCAGCCCAAACTCC. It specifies CAWSASPNS. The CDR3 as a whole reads CAWSASPNSDYTF.

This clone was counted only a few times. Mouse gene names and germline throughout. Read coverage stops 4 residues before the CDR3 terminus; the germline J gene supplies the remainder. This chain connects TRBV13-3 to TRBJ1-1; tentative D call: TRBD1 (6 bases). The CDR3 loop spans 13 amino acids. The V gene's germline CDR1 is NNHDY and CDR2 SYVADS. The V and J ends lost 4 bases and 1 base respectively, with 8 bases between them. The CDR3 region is CASSIRGNTEVFF. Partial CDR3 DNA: TGTGCCAGCAGTATCAGGGGAAACACA.